The rows below give T cell receptor beta chains drawn from one sample of a study of shared clonotypes between healthy human individuals. TCRdb's table, derived via immunoSEQ multiplex PCR, lists solely in-frame clones and lacks some. The data contain around 650,000 clones, roughly 96% of them seen just once; the ten biggest clones take up around 0.1%. Sequences were obtained from naive CD8+ T cells sorted from blood. These receptors were collected from a woman in her 30s in good health. CDR3s include the opening cysteine and the closing phenylalanine or tryptophan. Fields, in order: V gene, clone size, D gene, J gene, CDR3 length, CDR3 DNA, CDR3 protein. D genes are given only for firm matches. The size entry is marked missing in some rows and otherwise reads once, few, many or a size class.

v_gene: TRBV28; abundance: NA; d_gene: NA; j_gene: TRBJ1-5; len: 16; CDR3nt: TGTGCCAGCAAGCCCCCTGGGAACCTTAGCAATCAGCCCCAGCATTTT; CDR3aa: CASKPPGNLSNQPQHF
v_gene: TRBV27; abundance: NA; d_gene: TRBD2; j_gene: TRBJ2-1; len: 14; CDR3nt: TGTGCCAGCAGTTTACTAGCGGGGAACAATGAGCAGTTCTTC; CDR3aa: CASSLLAGNNEQFF
v_gene: TRBV7-9; abundance: NA; d_gene: NA; j_gene: TRBJ2-7; len: 13; CDR3nt: TGTGCCAGCAGCCCAAAAACCTCCTACGAGCAGTACTTC; CDR3aa: CASSPKTSYEQYF
v_gene: TRBV6-6; abundance: NA; d_gene: NA; j_gene: TRBJ2-7; len: 15; CDR3nt: TGTGCCAGCAGTTACTCTCAGGGCGCGTCCTACGAGCAGTACTTC; CDR3aa: CASSYSQGASYEQYF
v_gene: TRBV14; abundance: NA; d_gene: NA; j_gene: TRBJ2-7; len: 14; CDR3nt: TGTGCCAGCAGCCAAGGACAGGTGTCCTACGAGCAGTACTTC; CDR3aa: CASSQGQVSYEQYF
v_gene: TRBV7-9; abundance: NA; d_gene: NA; j_gene: TRBJ2-7; len: 11; CDR3nt: TGTGCCAGCGGGCGGGGCCGCGAGCAGTACTTC; CDR3aa: CASGRGREQYF
v_gene: TRBV4-2; abundance: NA; d_gene: TRBD2; j_gene: TRBJ2-3; len: 22; CDR3nt: TGTGCCAGCAGCCAAGATGTGGGGGGAATAGCGGGAGGTGATACTAGCACAGATACGCAGTATTTT; CDR3aa: CASSQDVGGIAGGDTSTDTQYF
v_gene: TRBV6-5; abundance: NA; d_gene: NA; j_gene: TRBJ1-5; len: 15; CDR3nt: TGTGCCAGCAGGCCAGGGGTGGTAAGCAATCAGCCCCAGCATTTT; CDR3aa: CASRPGVVSNQPQHF
v_gene: TRBV2; abundance: NA; d_gene: TRBD1; j_gene: TRBJ2-2; len: 15; CDR3nt: TGTGCCAGCAGTGCAACAGGGGCCCACACCGGGGAGCTGTTTTTT; CDR3aa: CASSATGAHTGELFF
v_gene: TRBV7-9; abundance: once; d_gene: NA; j_gene: TRBJ2-1; len: 16; CDR3nt: TGTGCCAGCAGCTTCCAGGGGTTTAGCTCCTACAATGAGCAGTTCTTC; CDR3aa: CASSFQGFSSYNEQFF
v_gene: TRBV7-8; abundance: NA; d_gene: TRBD2; j_gene: TRBJ2-7; len: 16; CDR3nt: TGTGCCAGCAGCTTAGGAGGGACGGGAGGAAAGTACGAGCAGTACTTC; CDR3aa: CASSLGGTGGKYEQYF
v_gene: TRBV28; abundance: NA; d_gene: NA; j_gene: TRBJ1-3; len: 15; CDR3nt: TGTGCCAGCAGTTTAGGGTGGGAGTCCGGAAACACCATATATTTT; CDR3aa: CASSLGWESGNTIYF
v_gene: TRBV5-1; abundance: NA; d_gene: NA; j_gene: TRBJ1-1; len: 14; CDR3nt: TGCGCCAGCAGCTTGGGGCAGGAGAACACTGAAGCTTTCTTT; CDR3aa: CASSLGQENTEAFF
v_gene: TRBV5-6; abundance: NA; d_gene: TRBD1; j_gene: TRBJ2-7; len: 15; CDR3nt: TGTGCCAGCAGCTTCGTGGGACAGAAAAACTACGAGCAGTACTTC; CDR3aa: CASSFVGQKNYEQYF
v_gene: TRBV28; abundance: NA; d_gene: TRBD2; j_gene: TRBJ2-7; len: 17; CDR3nt: TGTGCCAGCAGTTTACCCTGGGGGACTAGCGCCGCATACGAGCAGTACTTC; CDR3aa: CASSLPWGTSAAYEQYF
v_gene: TRBV7-9; abundance: NA; d_gene: TRBD1; j_gene: TRBJ2-7; len: 19; CDR3nt: TGTGCCAGCCAATACCCGCGAACGGGACAGGGGGCGAGGGGCTACGAGCAGTACTTC; CDR3aa: CASQYPRTGQGARGYEQYF
v_gene: TRBV7-9; abundance: NA; d_gene: NA; j_gene: TRBJ1-4; len: 16; CDR3nt: TGTGCCAGCAGCTTAGCGCTGGGGGTTGTTAATGAAAAACTGTTTTTT; CDR3aa: CASSLALGVVNEKLFF
v_gene: TRBV7-7; abundance: NA; d_gene: TRBD2; j_gene: TRBJ2-5; len: 20; CDR3nt: TGTGCCAGCAGTTCCGGACTAGCGGGAGGGCCGGGTATGGGAAGAGAGACCCAGTACTTC; CDR3aa: CASSSGLAGGPGMGRETQYF
v_gene: TRBV29-1; abundance: NA; d_gene: NA; j_gene: TRBJ2-3; len: 13; CDR3nt: TGCAGCATCTTGACCGGGAACACAGATACGCAGTATTTT; CDR3aa: CSILTGNTDTQYF
v_gene: TRBV19; abundance: NA; d_gene: TRBD1; j_gene: TRBJ1-1; len: 14; CDR3nt: TGTGCCAGTAGTATGGACAGGGTGGATCGTGAAGCTTTCTTT; CDR3aa: CASSMDRVDREAFF
v_gene: TRBV4-1; abundance: NA; d_gene: NA; j_gene: TRBJ2-7; len: 19; CDR3nt: TGCGCCAGCAGCCAAGTCCCGGGGGCGAGACCGGACTATCGGTACGAGCAGTACTTC; CDR3aa: CASSQVPGARPDYRYEQYF
v_gene: TRBV28; abundance: NA; d_gene: NA; j_gene: TRBJ1-1; len: 13; CDR3nt: TGTGCCAGCATGGGGGTCATCGACACTGAAGCTTTCTTT; CDR3aa: CASMGVIDTEAFF
v_gene: TRBV5-8; abundance: NA; d_gene: TRBD1; j_gene: TRBJ2-7; len: 20; CDR3nt: TGTGCCAGCACCGGTATAGGGTCGGGACAGGGCCCCACAAAACCCTACGAGCAGTACTTC; CDR3aa: CASTGIGSGQGPTKPYEQYF
v_gene: TRBV7-8; abundance: NA; d_gene: TRBD2; j_gene: TRBJ2-7; len: 15; CDR3nt: TGTGCCAGCAGCTTAGGGCGGGAGGGCCGCGACGAGCAGTACTTC; CDR3aa: CASSLGREGRDEQYF
v_gene: TRBV19; abundance: NA; d_gene: NA; j_gene: TRBJ2-7; len: 13; CDR3nt: TGTGCCAGTGGGGCCAGGGGGGCGTACGAGCAGTACTTC; CDR3aa: CASGARGAYEQYF
v_gene: TRBV2; abundance: NA; d_gene: TRBD1; j_gene: TRBJ1-3; len: 13; CDR3nt: TGTGCCAGCAGACCGGGACAGGGAGACACCATATATTTT; CDR3aa: CASRPGQGDTIYF
v_gene: TRBV7-9; abundance: NA; d_gene: NA; j_gene: TRBJ2-6; len: 16; CDR3nt: TGTGCCAGCCGACCACTAAAAGGTTATGGGGCCAACGTCCTGACTTTC; CDR3aa: CASRPLKGYGANVLTF
v_gene: TRBV11-3; abundance: NA; d_gene: NA; j_gene: TRBJ2-5; len: 14; CDR3nt: TGTGCCAGCACCCGATCCGGGCTGCAGAGGGAGCAGTACTTC; CDR3aa: CASTRSGLQREQYF
v_gene: TRBV7-9; abundance: NA; d_gene: TRBD1; j_gene: TRBJ1-2; len: 16; CDR3nt: TGTGCCAGCAGCAGGGGACAGGGGGCTCTGATCTATGGCTACACCTTC; CDR3aa: CASSRGQGALIYGYTF
v_gene: TRBV30; abundance: NA; d_gene: NA; j_gene: TRBJ1-1; len: 13; CDR3nt: TGTGCCTGGAGTGTAGGAGTGCGCACTGAAGCTTTCTTT; CDR3aa: CAWSVGVRTEAFF
v_gene: TRBV4-1; abundance: NA; d_gene: TRBD1; j_gene: TRBJ2-5; len: 17; CDR3nt: TGCGCCAGCAGCCAACAAGGGACAGCTAATCCACAAGAGACCCAGTACTTC; CDR3aa: CASSQQGTANPQETQYF
v_gene: TRBV4-1; abundance: once; d_gene: TRBD2; j_gene: TRBJ2-7; len: 14; CDR3nt: TGCGCCAGCAGCTACGGGGAGGGCCTAAGCGAGCAGTACTTC; CDR3aa: CASSYGEGLSEQYF
v_gene: TRBV9; abundance: NA; d_gene: NA; j_gene: TRBJ2-7; len: 16; CDR3nt: TGTGCCAGCAGCCCATCACAGTCCTCCCTGGGATACGAGCAGTACTTC; CDR3aa: CASSPSQSSLGYEQYF
v_gene: TRBV10-2; abundance: NA; d_gene: NA; j_gene: TRBJ1-5; len: 14; CDR3nt: TGCGCCAGCAGAGCAAAGGGTTACAATCAGCCCCAGCATTTT; CDR3aa: CASRAKGYNQPQHF
v_gene: TRBV7-9; abundance: NA; d_gene: TRBD2; j_gene: TRBJ2-7; len: 15; CDR3nt: TGTGCCAGCAGCCGTCGGACTAGCGGTACCTACGAGCAGTACTTC; CDR3aa: CASSRRTSGTYEQYF
v_gene: TRBV7-4; abundance: NA; d_gene: TRBD1; j_gene: TRBJ1-2; len: 16; CDR3nt: TGCGCCAGCAGCCATAGGACAGGACCCACTAACTATGGCTACACCTTC; CDR3aa: CASSHRTGPTNYGYTF
v_gene: TRBV7-9; abundance: NA; d_gene: TRBD2; j_gene: TRBJ2-1; len: 15; CDR3nt: TGTGCCAGCAGCATCGGGACTAGCGGCTACAATGAGCAGTTCTTC; CDR3aa: CASSIGTSGYNEQFF
v_gene: TRBV30; abundance: NA; d_gene: NA; j_gene: TRBJ1-2; len: 10; CDR3nt: TGTGCCTGGGCGGGGACCGCATACACCTTC; CDR3aa: CAWAGTAYTF
v_gene: TRBV5-1; abundance: NA; d_gene: NA; j_gene: TRBJ2-4; len: 14; CDR3nt: TGCGCCAGCAGCCCGGCGGTAGCCAAAAACATTCAGTACTTC; CDR3aa: CASSPAVAKNIQYF
v_gene: TRBV9; abundance: NA; d_gene: TRBD2; j_gene: TRBJ2-3; len: 14; CDR3nt: TGTGCCAGCAGCGTCGGCGGGGGGGCAGATACGCAGTATTTT; CDR3aa: CASSVGGGADTQYF
v_gene: TRBV5-6; abundance: NA; d_gene: NA; j_gene: TRBJ2-1; len: 15; CDR3nt: TGTGCCAGCAGACTACAGGGAAGAGGCTACAATGAGCAGTTCTTC; CDR3aa: CASRLQGRGYNEQFF
v_gene: TRBV28; abundance: NA; d_gene: TRBD2; j_gene: TRBJ2-5; len: 16; CDR3nt: TGTGCCAGCAGTTTACTCCCAGCGGGAGTTGGGGAGACCCAGTACTTC; CDR3aa: CASSLLPAGVGETQYF
v_gene: TRBV7-6; abundance: few; d_gene: NA; j_gene: TRBJ2-1; len: 13; CDR3nt: TGTGCCAGCAGCTTAGGAACCTACAATGAGCAGTTCTTC; CDR3aa: CASSLGTYNEQFF
v_gene: TRBV27; abundance: once; d_gene: NA; j_gene: TRBJ2-1; len: 13; CDR3nt: TGTGCCAGCAAGCGACTTTCCTACAATGAGCAGTTCTTC; CDR3aa: CASKRLSYNEQFF
v_gene: TRBV11-2; abundance: NA; d_gene: NA; j_gene: TRBJ2-3; len: 12; CDR3nt: TGTGCCAGCAGCCTAGGCACAGATACGCAGTATTTT; CDR3aa: CASSLGTDTQYF
v_gene: TRBV5-1; abundance: NA; d_gene: TRBD2; j_gene: TRBJ2-7; len: 15; CDR3nt: TGCGCCAGCAGCTTAAGGCGGGAGCGTGCGTACGAGCAGTACTTC; CDR3aa: CASSLRRERAYEQYF